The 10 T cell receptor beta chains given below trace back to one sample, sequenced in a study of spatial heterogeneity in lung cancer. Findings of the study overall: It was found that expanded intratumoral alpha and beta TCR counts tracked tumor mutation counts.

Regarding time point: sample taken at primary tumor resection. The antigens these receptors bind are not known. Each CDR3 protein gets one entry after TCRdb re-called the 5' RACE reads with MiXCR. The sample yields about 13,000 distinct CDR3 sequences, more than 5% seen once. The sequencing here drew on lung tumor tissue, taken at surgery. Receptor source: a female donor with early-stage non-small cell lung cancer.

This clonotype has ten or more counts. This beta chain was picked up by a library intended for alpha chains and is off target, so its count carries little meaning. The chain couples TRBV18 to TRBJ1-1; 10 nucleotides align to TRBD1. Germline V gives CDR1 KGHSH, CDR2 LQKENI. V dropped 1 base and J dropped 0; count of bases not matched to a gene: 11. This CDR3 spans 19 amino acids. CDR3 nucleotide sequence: TGTGCCAGCTCACCACGAGGTACTGGGACAGGGGCATTGAACACTGAAGCTTTCTTT. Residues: CASSPRGTGTGALNTEAFF.

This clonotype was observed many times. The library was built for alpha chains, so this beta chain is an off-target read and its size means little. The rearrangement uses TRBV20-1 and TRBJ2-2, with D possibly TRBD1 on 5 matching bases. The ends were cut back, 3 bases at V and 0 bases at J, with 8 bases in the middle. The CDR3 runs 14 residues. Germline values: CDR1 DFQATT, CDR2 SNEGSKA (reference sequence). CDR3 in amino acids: CSARYRTNTGELFF. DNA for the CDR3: TGCAGTGCTAGGTACAGGACGAACACCGGGGAGCTGTTTTTT.

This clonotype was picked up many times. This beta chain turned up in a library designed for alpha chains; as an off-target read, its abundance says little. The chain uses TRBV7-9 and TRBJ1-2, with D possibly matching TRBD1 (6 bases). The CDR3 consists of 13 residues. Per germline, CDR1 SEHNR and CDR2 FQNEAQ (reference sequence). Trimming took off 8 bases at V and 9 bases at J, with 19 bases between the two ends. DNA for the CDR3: TGTGCCAGCCAACAGGGTCGGTTGAATCGCTACACCTTC. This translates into CASQQGRLNRYTF.

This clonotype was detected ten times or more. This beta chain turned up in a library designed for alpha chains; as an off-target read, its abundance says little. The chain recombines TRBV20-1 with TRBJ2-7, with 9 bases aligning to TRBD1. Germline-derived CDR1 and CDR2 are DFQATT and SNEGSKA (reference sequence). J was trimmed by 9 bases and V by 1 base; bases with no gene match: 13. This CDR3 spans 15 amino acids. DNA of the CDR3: TGCAGTGCTAGAGGCCGGGGACAGGGCCCAGGAGGGCAGTACTTC. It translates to CSARGRGQGPGGQYF.

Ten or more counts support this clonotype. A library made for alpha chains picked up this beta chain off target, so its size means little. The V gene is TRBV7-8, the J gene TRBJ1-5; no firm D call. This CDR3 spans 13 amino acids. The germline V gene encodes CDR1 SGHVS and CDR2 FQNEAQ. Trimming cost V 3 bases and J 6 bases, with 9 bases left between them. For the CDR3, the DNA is TGTGCCAGCAGCTTTTCGGGAGTTCAGCCCCAGCATTTT. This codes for CASSFSGVQPQHF.

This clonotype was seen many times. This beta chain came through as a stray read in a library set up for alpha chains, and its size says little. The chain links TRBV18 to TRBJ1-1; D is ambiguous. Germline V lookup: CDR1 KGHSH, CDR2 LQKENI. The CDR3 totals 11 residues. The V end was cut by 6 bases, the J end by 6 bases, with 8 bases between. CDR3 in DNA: TGTGCCAGCTCCCAGGAGGCTGAAGCTTTCTTT. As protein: CASSQEAEAFF.

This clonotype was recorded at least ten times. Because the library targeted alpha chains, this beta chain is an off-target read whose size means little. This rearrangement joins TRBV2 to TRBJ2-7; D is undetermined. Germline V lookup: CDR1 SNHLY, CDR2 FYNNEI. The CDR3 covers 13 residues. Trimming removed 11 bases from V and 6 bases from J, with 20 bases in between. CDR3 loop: CALGQPYPFEQYF. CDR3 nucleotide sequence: TGTGCCCTTGGGCAGCCCTACCCCTTCGAGCAGTACTTC. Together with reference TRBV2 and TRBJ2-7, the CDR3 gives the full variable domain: EPEVTQTPSHQVTQMGQEVILRCVPISNHLYFYWYRQILGQKVEFLVSFYNNEISEKSEIFDDQFSVERPDGSNFTLKIRSTKLEDSAMYFCALGQPYPFEQYFGPGTRLTVT.

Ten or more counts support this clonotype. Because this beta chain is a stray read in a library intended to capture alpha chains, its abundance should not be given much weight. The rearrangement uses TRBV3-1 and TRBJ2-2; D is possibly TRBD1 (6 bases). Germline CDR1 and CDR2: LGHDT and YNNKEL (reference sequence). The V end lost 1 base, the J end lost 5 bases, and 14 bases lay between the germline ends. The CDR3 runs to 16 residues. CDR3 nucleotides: TGTGCCAGCAGCCAAGCACAGGGAGTGTGGACCGGGGAGCTGTTTTTT. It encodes CASSQAQGVWTGELFF.

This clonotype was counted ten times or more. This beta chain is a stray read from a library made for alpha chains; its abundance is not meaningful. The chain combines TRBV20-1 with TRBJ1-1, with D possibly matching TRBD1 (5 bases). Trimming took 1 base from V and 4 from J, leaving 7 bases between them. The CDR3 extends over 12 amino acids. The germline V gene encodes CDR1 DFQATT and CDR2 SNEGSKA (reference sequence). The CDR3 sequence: CSARGGSTEAFF. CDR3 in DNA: TGCAGTGCTAGAGGGGGGAGCACTGAAGCTTTCTTT.

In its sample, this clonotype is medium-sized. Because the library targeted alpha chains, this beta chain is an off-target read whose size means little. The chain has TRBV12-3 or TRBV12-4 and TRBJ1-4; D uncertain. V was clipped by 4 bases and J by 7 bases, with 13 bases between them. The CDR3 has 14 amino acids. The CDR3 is CASSSMVNGEKLFF. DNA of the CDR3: TGTGCCAGCAGTTCCATGGTGAATGGTGAAAAACTGTTTTTT.